One sample yielded the 25 T cell receptor beta chains listed below, sequenced in a study of blood T cell repertoires in COVID-19. This table comes from immunoSEQ multiplex PCR, and its TCRdb copy is limited to in-frame clones, with some not included. The data hold about 250,000 clones, with over 75% observed a single time. The sample was PBMCs or T cells enriched from blood (not recorded which). Receptor source: a man aged 35 to 55 who had recovered from COVID-19.

This rearrangement joins TRBV5-5 to TRBJ2-7; no clear D. Looked up from germline, CDR1 is SGHKS and CDR2 is YYEKEE (reference sequence). The ends were cut back, 0 bases at V and 2 bases at J, with 15 bases in the middle. This CDR3 region has 16 residues. The CDR3 sequence is CASSLDIAAPTYEQYF. CDR3 nucleotide sequence: TGTGCCAGCAGCTTGGACATTGCGGCCCCTACCTACGAGCAGTACTTC.

The chain combines TRBV4-3 with TRBJ1-1, with unresolved D. Germline CDR1 reads LGHNA; CDR2 reads YSLEER. The V and J ends lost 2 bases and 11 bases respectively, with 18 bases between them. The CDR3 runs to 14 residues. The CDR3 loop reads CASSQTRVQFVAFF. Written as DNA, the CDR3 is TGCGCCAGCAGCCAAACGAGGGTACAGTTTGTGGCTTTCTTT.

The chain uses TRBV28 and TRBJ2-1; possible D gene TRBD1, 6 bases. Germline values: CDR1 MDHEN, CDR2 SYDVKM. The CDR3 contains 13 residues. The V end lost 7 bases, the J end lost 2 bases, and 9 bases lay between the germline ends. The CDR3 DNA follows: TGTGCCAGCACACAGGGAACCTACAATGAGCAGTTCTTC. Amino acids: CASTQGTYNEQFF.

J is TRBJ2-5 and V is TRBV11-2, with 7 bases matching TRBD2. Germline V gives CDR1 SGHAT, CDR2 FQNNGV. The junction had 6 bases not matched to a gene; V was cut back by 3 bases and J by 2 bases. This CDR3 region has 15 residues. The CDR3 sequence is CASSLGGTQQETQYF. The CDR3 DNA follows: TGTGCCAGCAGCTTGGGAGGGACCCAACAAGAGACCCAGTACTTC.

The rearrangement uses TRBV3-1 (or the pseudogene TRBV3-2) and TRBJ2-2; D is perhaps TRBD2 (5 bases). V gave up 0 bases and J gave up 1 base, with 15 bases separating them. There are 18 residues in the CDR3. The germline CDR1 and CDR2 sequences are LGHDT and YNNKEL (reference sequence). The CDR3, as DNA: TGTGCCAGCAGCCAAGATCCCCGGGCCCGGGGGAACACCGGGGAGCTGTTTTTT. This encodes CASSQDPRARGNTGELFF.

The rearrangement joins TRBV7-6 to TRBJ1-3; D is uncertain. Germline V gene data show CDR1 as SGHVS and CDR2 as FNYEAQ. There are 15 residues in the CDR3. V lost 5 bases, J lost 0 bases, and 11 bases lay in between. The CDR3: CASSQLRSSGNTIYF. The CDR3 DNA reads as TGTGCCAGCAGCCAACTTCGAAGCTCTGGAAACACCATATATTTT.

The V call is TRBV2, the J call TRBJ2-1; 9 bases are a match to TRBD2. V trimming: 6 bases; J trimming: 5 bases; junction bases outside the gene matches: 8. Germline values: CDR1 SNHLY, CDR2 FYNNEI. The CDR3 spans 15 residues. CDR3: CASRVSGGQNNEQFF. The CDR3 DNA sequence: TGTGCCAGCAGGGTTAGCGGGGGACAGAACAATGAGCAGTTCTTC.

The table lists this clone with a few counts. The rearrangement uses TRBV5-1 and TRBJ1-2; 11 nucleotides align to TRBD1. J was trimmed by 4 bases and V by 4 bases; bases with no gene match: 6. The germline V gene has CDR1 SGHRS and CDR2 YFSETQ. There are 15 residues in the CDR3. The CDR3 is CASSPGTGGGYGYTF. The CDR3 region has the DNA TGCGCCAGCAGCCCAGGGACAGGGGGGGGCTATGGCTACACCTTC.

The rearrangement joins TRBV7-8 to TRBJ2-5; D is possibly TRBD1 (5 bases). Trimming cost V 4 bases and J 5 bases, with 11 bases left between them. This CDR3 region has 13 residues. Per germline, CDR1 SGHVS and CDR2 FQNEAQ. Here the CDR3 reads CASSYGPGETQYF. The DNA of the CDR3 is TGTGCCAGCAGCTATGGGCCAGGGGAGACCCAGTACTTC.

This chain uses TRBV7-9 with TRBJ2-7; 8 bases fit TRBD1. Germline V gene lookup returns CDR1 SEHNR and CDR2 FQNEAQ (reference sequence). Losses at the gene ends were 1 base for V and 6 bases for J; bases not matched to a gene: 5. CDR3 length equals 14 residues. The CDR3 DNA reads TGTGCCAGCAGCTTAGGGCAGGGGGCGGTCGAGCAGTACTTC. It codes for CASSLGQGAVEQYF.

This clone has just one count. CDR3 sequence reads: CASSGRQANYGYTF. The CDR3 nucleotides are TGTGCCAGCAGTGGGAGACAGGCTAACTATGGCTACACCTTC. The chain recombines TRBV2 with TRBJ1-2; D may be TRBD1 (6 bases). CDR1 is SNHLY and CDR2 is FYNNEI in the germline V gene. V lost 4 bases to trimming and J lost 0 bases, with 9 bases between them. This CDR3 is built from 14 residues.

Of note for this clone: An end of the junction does not agree with germline; a read error may underlie this. The chain links TRBV7-7 to TRBJ2-3; 7 nucleotides line up with TRBD2. The germline gives CDR1 SSHAT, CDR2 FNYEAQ (reference sequence). This CDR3 comprises 15 residues. The CDR3 loop reads CASSRGAGSTDTQYF. As DNA, the CDR3 is TGTGCTAGCAGCCGAGGAGCGGGAAGCACAGATACGCAGTATTTT. Combining the CDR3 with reference TRBV7-7 and TRBJ2-3 gives the whole variable domain GAGVSQSPRYKVTKRGQDVTLRCDPISSHATLYWYQQALGQGPEFLTYFNYEAQPDKSGLPSDRFSAERPEGSISTLTIQRTEQRDSAMYRCASSRGAGSTDTQYFGPGTRLTVL.

The rearrangement joins TRBV19 to TRBJ1-5, with D uncertain. The germline V and J ends were trimmed by 3 bases and 3 bases, with 6 bases remaining between them. The length of the CDR3 is 13 residues. Germline V CDR1 and CDR2: LNHDA, SQIVND (reference sequence). The CDR3 coding sequence is TGTGCCAGTAGTATCCTACTCAATCAGCCCCAGCATTTT. Translation: CASSILLNQPQHF. Full variable domain (missing parts from reference TRBV19 and TRBJ1-5): DGGITQSPKYLFRKEGQNVTLSCEQNLNHDAMYWYRQDPGQGLRLIYYSQIVNDFQKGDIAEGYSVSREKKESFPLTVTSAQKNPTAFYLCASSILLNQPQHFGDGTRLSIL.

The rearrangement links TRBV4-1 to TRBJ1-5; 7 bases fit TRBD1. CDR3 length: 15 amino acids. The germline V gene encodes CDR1 MGHRA and CDR2 YSYEKL. Trimming at V came to 3 bases and at J to 5 bases, leaving 7 bases not matched to a gene. As DNA, the CDR3 is TGCGCCAGCAGCCAGATAGACAGGGAGCATCAGCCCCAGCATTTT. It yields the protein CASSQIDREHQPQHF.

V gene TRBV13 combines with J gene TRBJ2-7; D gene unclear. The germline V gene has CDR1 PRHDT and CDR2 FYEKMQ (reference sequence). The CDR3 has 14 amino acids. The V end lost 0 bases, the J end lost 5 bases, and 11 bases lay between the germline ends. The CDR3 region is CASSLGGAPHEQYF. The CDR3 DNA reads TGTGCCAGCAGCTTAGGGGGCGCCCCCCACGAGCAGTACTTC.

The chain recombines TRBV19 with TRBJ1-5; D is uncertain. The ends were cut back, 11 bases at V and 3 bases at J, with 14 bases in the middle. This CDR3 region has 13 residues. From germline, CDR1 is LNHDA and CDR2 SQIVND (reference sequence). The CDR3 sequence is CACALSDNQPQHF. The CDR3 DNA reads as TGTGCCTGTGCCCTGAGTGACAATCAGCCCCAGCATTTT.

The chain uses TRBV30 and TRBJ1-2; the match to TRBD1 covers 10 bases. Germline CDR1 GTSNPN, CDR2 SVGIG (reference sequence). The CDR3 loop spans 14 amino acids. With V trimmed by 2 bases and J by 8 bases, 8 bases remained unmatched. The CDR3 region is CAWSFGTGEGGYTF. The CDR3 nucleotides read TGTGCCTGGAGTTTTGGGACAGGGGAAGGGGGCTACACCTTC.

This chain connects TRBV7-8 to TRBJ1-2, with 11 bases matching TRBD1. V shed 2 bases and J 2 bases; nucleotides not matched to a gene: 1. The CDR3 contains 15 residues. From germline, CDR1 is SGHVS and CDR2 FQNEAQ. CDR3 nucleotide sequence: TGTGCCAGCAGCTTACGGGACAGGGGGAACTATGGCTACACCTTC. Protein: CASSLRDRGNYGYTF. Full variable domain (missing parts from reference TRBV7-8 and TRBJ1-2): GAGVSQSPRYKVAKRGQDVALRCDPISGHVSLFWYQQALGQGPEFLTYFQNEAQLDKSGLPSDRFFAERPEGSVSTLKIQRTQQEDSAVYLCASSLRDRGNYGYTFGSGTRLTVV.

The V call is TRBV12-3 or TRBV12-4, the J call TRBJ2-2; D remains unclear. The CDR3 length is 13 residues. Trimming stripped 3 bases from V and 5 bases from J, with 7 bases between. CDR3 DNA sequence: TGTGCCAGCAGTTTGGCCCGAACCGGGGAGCTGTTTTTT. Amino acids: CASSLARTGELFF.

V is TRBV2 and J is TRBJ1-1, with D perhaps TRBD1 (5 bases). Between the trimmed V and J ends, which lost 6 bases and 6 bases, there was a span of 11 bases. CDR3 size: 12 residues. CDR1 and CDR2 from the germline V gene are SNHLY and FYNNEI. The CDR3 sequence: CASRDSLAEAFF. The CDR3 DNA is TGTGCCAGCAGAGACAGTTTGGCTGAAGCTTTCTTT.

This chain joins TRBV4-3 and TRBJ1-1; perhaps TRBD1 as D (5 bases). The CDR3 runs 16 residues. The germline CDR1 and CDR2 sequences are LGHNA and YSLEER. V was shortened by 0 bases and J by 4 bases, with 15 bases between the two germline ends. CDR3 DNA: TGCGCCAGCAGCCAAGATCTGGGGGAGGCGGGCACTGAAGCTTTCTTT. This gives the protein CASSQDLGEAGTEAFF.

The V gene is TRBV27, the J gene TRBJ2-5, with 7 bases that match TRBD2. The CDR3 runs to 13 residues. The germline V gene has CDR1 MNHEY and CDR2 SMNVEV (reference sequence). Trimming at V came to 6 bases and at J to 5 bases, leaving 6 bases not matched to a gene. This CDR3 is CASSLLGGETQYF. In DNA form, the CDR3 reads TGTGCCAGCAGCCTTCTCGGGGGGGAGACCCAGTACTTC.

The genes are TRBV7-9 and TRBJ1-2; 7 bases fit TRBD1. The CDR3 is 14 residues long. Germline CDR1 and CDR2: SEHNR and FQNEAQ (reference sequence). The junction had 9 bases not matched to a gene; V was cut back by 5 bases and J by 6 bases. Here the CDR3 DNA reads TGTGCCAGCAGCCGACGACAGGGAGAGAATGGCTACACCTTC. Residues: CASSRRQGENGYTF.

The chain has TRBV5-1 and TRBJ2-7; 14 bases fit TRBD2. After removal of 3 bases from V and 6 bases from J, the junction contained 2 bases not matched to a gene. CDR1 is SGHRS and CDR2 is YFSETQ in the germline V gene. The CDR3 is 14 amino acids. In DNA, the CDR3 is TGCGCCAGCAGCTCGGGGACTAGCGGGAGCGAGCAGTACTTC. Translation: CASSSGTSGSEQYF.

The CDR3 sequence: CASSLGTPTYNEQFF. As DNA, the CDR3 is TGTGCCAGCAGCTTAGGGACTCCTACCTACAATGAGCAGTTCTTC. The chain uses TRBV7-8 and TRBJ2-1; D may be TRBD2 (5 bases). Germline V gene data show CDR1 as SGHVS and CDR2 as FQNEAQ. V was pared by 1 base and J by 2 bases, with 9 bases between. This CDR3 has 15 amino acids.